The 2 T cell receptor beta chains presented below share a single source sample, sequenced in a study of T cells in Graves' hyperthyroidism and ophthalmopathy (dated by TCRdb to 2018 to 2020). The library was obtained by multiplex PCR. Sequenced on an Illumina HiSeq 2000. The TCR beta CDR3 regions were amplified from RNA transcripts. The first round of RT-PCR for the TCR CDR3 was performed with the HTBI primer set and the Qiagen OneStep RT-PCR kit. TCRdb reprocessed the public reads (quality trimming at Q25 with fastp, clone calling with MiXCR) and kept in-frame beta chains. Each entry is one CDR3 protein sequence, shown with its most common DNA and genes. For this sample the table gives roughly 840,000 distinct CDR3 sequences, of which 38% were detected only once. The leading ten clones occupy 8.9% of the sample. Input material: blood. The receptors stem from a young man with Graves' hyperthyroidism.

In DNA form, the CDR3 reads TGCAGTGCTAGACCCGGGCTGGTGAACACTGAAGCTTTCTTT. This translates into CSARPGLVNTEAFF. V is TRBV20-1 and J is TRBJ1-1, with D unclear. Deletions cut 2 bases from V and 0 bases from J, with 10 bases between. CDR3 length: 14 amino acids. In germline, CDR1 is DFQATT, CDR2 SNEGSKA (reference sequence).

This clonotype was seen only a few times. This is likely a read error, given that the CDR3 carries no conserved phenylalanine or tryptophan at its end. No DNA is shown, since the ends of the CDR3 on it are uncertain; the CDR3 is the one TCRdb lists. The V call is TRBV7-2, the J call TRBJ1-3; the DNA was not compared with TRBD1, the D call given in the table. The CDR3 is 10 residues long, ends included. In germline, CDR1 is SGHTA, CDR2 FQGNSA. This chain's CDR3 is CASSLGSPRQ.